This T cell receptor beta chain was captured by sequencing in a study of blood T cells in healthy people across ages. Primed by a sample-barcoded 5' primer and a J-beta primer mix, a second PCR proceeded for 7 to 11 cycles. TCRdb fed the 5' RACE reads into MiXCR, producing one record per CDR3 protein. The repertoire holds 600,000 to 650,000 distinct CDR3 sequences, with approximately 50% as singletons. V shed 5 bases and J shed 10 bases, with 15 bases lying between them. This CDR3 has 14 residues. Germline V gives CDR1 MGHRA, CDR2 YSYEKL. The chain recombines TRBV4-1 with TRBJ1-6; D remains ambiguous. Sequenced material: blood. The clonotype was recovered from a man between 60 and 75 years old in good health. CDR3 sequence reads: CASSAEGESSPLHF. The CDR3 DNA reads as TGCGCCAGCAGCGCGGAGGGAGAAAGCTCACCCCTCCACTTT.